Listed below are T cell receptor beta chains from one sample, sequenced in a study of T cell responses to AZD1222 COVID-19 vaccine. Data came from immunoSEQ multiplex PCR; TCRdb stores just in-frame clones and leaves some out. The repertoire consists of approximately 150,000 clones, with around 90% occurring once and the leading ten covering 1.9%. Source: peripheral blood, taken 28 days after the second AZD1222 dose. Source of these receptors: an adult who received the AZD1222 COVID-19 vaccine. The CDR3 runs from the conserved cysteine through the conserved F or W. The D gene is left open where the match is weak. Rows may omit the clone size; those that give it use once, few, many or a size class.

.	.	TRBV7-6	TRBJ1-1	CASSPTSQVNTEAFF	TGTGCCAGCAGCCCTACCTCACAGGTGAACACTGAAGCTTTCTTT
.	.	TRBV5-1	TRBJ2-1	CASSLLGLFSYNEQFF	TGCGCCAGCAGCTTGTTGGGGCTCTTCTCCTACAATGAGCAGTTCTTC
.	.	TRBV4-1	TRBJ1-5	CASSPLGGDGNQPQHF	TGCGCCAGCAGCCCCCTCGGGGGGGATGGCAATCAGCCCCAGCATTTT
.	.	TRBV9	TRBJ2-7	CASSALEGGVGYEQYF	TGTGCCAGCAGCGCCCTGGAAGGTGGGGTAGGGTACGAGCAGTACTTC
.	once	TRBV7-3	TRBJ1-6	CASSLTARTSSVLHF	TGTGCCAGCAGCTTAACGGCTAGGACATCCTCCGTCCTCCACTTT
TRBD1	.	TRBV27	TRBJ1-2	CASSFSWTGDYGYTF	TGTGCCAGCAGTTTTTCTTGGACAGGGGACTATGGCTACACCTTC
TRBD2	once	TRBV4-1	TRBJ2-3	CASSLSGRDTDTQYF	TGCGCCAGCAGTCTCAGCGGGAGAGACACAGATACGCAGTATTTT
.	.	TRBV19	TRBJ1-1	CASSPRDGGTEAFF	TGTGCCAGTAGCCCAAGGGACGGAGGCACTGAAGCTTTCTTT
TRBD2	.	TRBV14	TRBJ2-3	CASSQGLLAGGPDTQYF	TGTGCCAGCAGCCAAGGCCTACTAGCGGGAGGGCCAGATACGCAGTATTTT
.	once	TRBV6-6	TRBJ1-3	CASSRGASGNTIYF	TGTGCCAGCAGTAGGGGGGCCTCTGGAAACACCATATATTTT
.	.	TRBV4-1	TRBJ2-1	CASRSGPSTYNEQFF	TGCGCCAGCAGAAGTGGGCCCTCAACGTACAATGAGCAGTTCTTC
.	.	TRBV6-1	TRBJ1-2	CASSELGTDPDGF	TGTGCCAGCAGTGAACTCGGAACGGATCCGGACGGGTTC
.	.	TRBV6-5	TRBJ1-5	CASRAYSNQPQHF	TGTGCCAGCAGGGCTTATAGCAATCAGCCCCAGCATTTT
.	.	TRBV9	TRBJ1-1	CASSLGGGTEAFF	TGTGCCAGCAGCCTTGGGGGGGGCACTGAAGCTTTCTTT
TRBD1	.	TRBV7-9	TRBJ1-4	CASSPRQGPATNEKLFF	TGTGCCAGCAGCCCCCGACAGGGGCCGGCAACTAATGAAAAACTGTTTTTT
.	.	TRBV2	TRBJ2-1	CASSYLKTGSDEQFF	TGTGCCAGCAGTTACCTAAAAACAGGTAGCGATGAGCAGTTCTTC
.	.	TRBV19	TRBJ1-1	CASSIERGWDTEAFF	TGTGCCAGTAGTATAGAGCGGGGTTGGGACACTGAAGCTTTCTTT
TRBD1	once	TRBV6-5	TRBJ1-1	CASRKGQGNTEAFF	TGTGCCAGCAGAAAGGGACAGGGGAACACTGAAGCTTTCTTT
TRBD1	.	TRBV7-6	TRBJ1-1	CASTLGQGSPLDEAFF	TGTGCCAGCACCCTAGGACAGGGGAGCCCCCTGGATGAAGCTTTCTTT
.	.	TRBV29-1	TRBJ1-2	CSVGERNANYGYTF	TGCAGCGTTGGGGAACGGAATGCTAACTATGGCTACACCTTC
TRBD1	.	TRBV6-6	TRBJ2-1	CASSRDRGTIPYNEQFF	TGTGCCAGCAGTCGAGACAGGGGGACAATACCTTACAATGAGCAGTTCTTC
.	.	TRBV4-1	TRBJ2-7	CASSHPLVHEQYF	TGCGCCAGCAGCCACCCCCTAGTCCACGAGCAGTACTTC
.	.	TRBV19	TRBJ1-2	CASSPGSYGYTF	TGTGCCAGTAGTCCCGGGAGCTATGGCTACACCTTC
.	.	TRBV3-1/TRBV3-2	TRBJ1-2	CASSQDGTGFLGEGYTF	TGTGCCAGCAGCCAAGATGGGACCGGTTTTCTCGGAGAGGGCTACACCTTC
.	few	TRBV7-9	TRBJ2-1	CASSLALTSRDDEQFF	TGTGCCAGCAGCTTAGCGCTAACCTCTCGGGACGATGAGCAGTTCTTC
TRBD2	.	TRBV24-1	TRBJ2-5	CATSDNPGGRVRETQYF	TGTGCCACCAGTGATAACCCCGGTGGGAGGGTACGGGAGACCCAGTACTTC
.	.	TRBV10-3	TRBJ1-1	CAISESRNTEAFF	TGTGCCATCAGTGAGTCGAGGAACACTGAAGCTTTCTTT
.	few	TRBV15	TRBJ1-5	CASAGAGDQPQHF	TGTGCCTCCGCGGGTGCGGGAGATCAGCCCCAGCATTTT
.	once	TRBV10-1	TRBJ2-3	CASSEPSHGADTQYF	TGCGCCAGCAGTGAGCCCTCACACGGGGCAGATACGCAGTATTTT
.	.	TRBV9	TRBJ1-2	CASSVVEGGGYTF	TGTGCCAGCAGCGTAGTAGAGGGAGGAGGCTACACCTTC
.	.	TRBV10-3	TRBJ1-1	CAISELGPNTEAFF	TGTGCCATCAGTGAGTTGGGGCCCAACACTGAAGCTTTCTTT
TRBD2	.	TRBV5-1	TRBJ2-7	CASSYDGGAYEQYF	TGCGCCAGCAGCTACGACGGGGGGGCCTACGAGCAGTACTTC
.	.	TRBV6-1	TRBJ2-3	CASSERGIPNTDTQYF	TGTGCCAGCAGTGAACGGGGGATTCCAAACACAGATACGCAGTATTTT
TRBD1	.	TRBV3-1/TRBV3-2	TRBJ1-6	CASSQTGTGDSPLHF	TGTGCCAGCAGCCAGACCGGGACAGGGGATTCACCCCTCCACTTT
.	.	TRBV30	TRBJ1-2	CAWSWFTYGYTF	TGTGCCTGGAGTTGGTTTACGTATGGCTACACCTTC
.	.	TRBV30	TRBJ1-2	CAWSRHGAAYGYTF	TGTGCCTGGAGCCGGCATGGGGCGGCCTATGGCTACACCTTC
TRBD1	.	TRBV15	TRBJ2-2	CATSRADRAGELFF	TGTGCCACCAGCAGAGCTGACAGGGCCGGGGAGCTGTTTTTT
TRBD2	.	TRBV6-2/TRBV6-3	TRBJ2-1	CASSLAVGLGLNEQFF	TGTGCCAGCAGTCTCGCCGTGGGACTAGGGCTCAATGAGCAGTTCTTC
.	.	TRBV18	TRBJ2-7	CASSWATGRPDEQYF	TGTGCCAGCTCGTGGGCTACGGGTCGCCCCGACGAGCAGTACTTC
.	.	TRBV11-2	TRBJ1-6	CASSQGPNSPLHF	TGTGCCAGCAGCCAAGGTCCTAATTCACCCCTCCACTTT
.	.	TRBV5-1	TRBJ2-1	CASWGGANSYNEQFF	TGCGCCAGCTGGGGGGGGGCGAACTCCTACAATGAGCAGTTCTTC
.	once	TRBV7-7	TRBJ2-7	CASSLDWFDSYEQYF	TGTGCTAGCAGCTTAGACTGGTTCGACTCCTACGAGCAGTACTTC
.	.	TRBV6-6	TRBJ1-5	CASSYGRANQPQHF	TGTGCCAGCAGTTATGGCAGGGCAAATCAGCCCCAGCATTTT
.	.	TRBV7-9	TRBJ1-4	CASSLEGIEKLFF	TGTGCCAGCAGCTTAGAAGGGATTGAAAAACTGTTTTTT